This TCR beta chain was profiled in a study of blood T cell repertoires in COVID-19. Study-level background: Sources were T cells, B-cell-depleted T cells, or PBMCs; the material itself was cDNA or gDNA.

This table comes from immunoSEQ multiplex PCR, and its TCRdb copy is limited to in-frame clones, with some not included. The sample consists of 220,000 or so clones, almost 90% of them appearing once. This CDR3 spans 17 amino acids. Trimming removed 3 bases from V and 2 bases from J; junction bases left unmatched: 13. The receptor was derived from a man younger than 40 who had been exposed to COVID-19. J is TRBJ2-7 and V is TRBV23-1; 7 bases are shared with TRBD1. TRBV23-1 is noted as an ORF with a role that remains uncertain. The sequenced sample consisted of PBMCs or T cells enriched from blood (not recorded which). DNA of the CDR3: TGCGCCAGCAGTCACCTGGGGGAGAGGGGGCAGACCTACGAGCAGTACTTC. Translation: CASSHLGERGQTYEQYF.